The 20 T cell receptor beta chains below were found in one sample sequenced in a study of control samples from healthy donors and cancer patients. Here immunoSEQ multiplex PCR was the method, and the copy in TCRdb shows in-frame clones only, minus some. There are 100,000 to 150,000 clones in the sample; more than 75% occur only once, and approximately 2.9% lies in the top ten. The sample taken for sequencing was blood. The receptors come from a man aged 60 to 75 in good health.

The chain couples TRBV19 to TRBJ2-1, with TRBD2 identical over 10 bases. The trim removed 1 base at V and 0 bases at J, leaving 9 bases unmatched. Looked up from germline, CDR1 is LNHDA and CDR2 is SQIVND (reference sequence). CDR3 size: 19 residues. CDR3 DNA: TGTGCCAGTAGTATAGGAGGGACTAGCGTTCCTAGCTCCTACAATGAGCAGTTCTTC. Protein product: CASSIGGTSVPSSYNEQFF. The full variable domain, in which reference TRBV19 and TRBJ2-1 provide the parts outside the CDR3, is DGGITQSPKYLFRKEGQNVTLSCEQNLNHDAMYWYRQDPGQGLRLIYYSQIVNDFQKGDIAEGYSVSREKKESFPLTVTSAQKNPTAFYLCASSIGGTSVPSSYNEQFFGPGTRLTVL.

This clone was picked up one time. The rearrangement uses TRBV5-1 and TRBJ2-1; 12 nucleotides align to TRBD2. Trimming cost V 4 bases and J 4 bases; bases outside gene matches: 6. The CDR3 has 16 amino acids. Germline V gene sequence: CDR1 SGHRS, CDR2 YFSETQ. The CDR3 sequence is CASSLQLAGGYNEQFF. For the CDR3, the DNA is TGCGCCAGCAGCCTCCAACTAGCGGGGGGATACAATGAGCAGTTCTTC.

This clone has only one observation. The V call is TRBV11-2, the J call TRBJ1-2, with 9 bases aligning to TRBD1. The CDR3 has 15 residues. V shed 1 base and J 7 bases; nucleotides not matched to a gene: 7. Germline CDR1 SGHAT, CDR2 FQNNGV. The CDR3 reads CASSLARTGEAGYTF. DNA of the CDR3: TGTGCCAGCAGCTTAGCCCGGACAGGGGAGGCTGGCTACACCTTC.

The chain links TRBV5-4 to TRBJ1-2; no clear D gene. Germline V gene data show CDR1 as SGHNT and CDR2 as YYREEE (reference sequence). Trimming cost V 4 bases and J 4 bases, with 8 bases left between them. The CDR3 sequence is 12 residues long. The DNA of the CDR3 is TGTGCCAGCAGCCTGACGGGCTATGGCTACACCTTC. This gives the protein CASSLTGYGYTF.

The chain recombines TRBV27 with TRBJ1-2, with 8 nucleotides matching TRBD1. Losses at the gene ends were 6 bases for V and 8 bases for J; bases not matched to a gene: 8. This CDR3 is 13 amino acids long. Germline V gene data show CDR1 as MNHEY and CDR2 as SMNVEV (reference sequence). As DNA, the CDR3 is TGTGCCAGCAGACCCGGACAGGGTGGCGGCTACACCTTC. Protein: CASRPGQGGGYTF.

The rearrangement uses TRBV19 and TRBJ1-2, with a tentative D call TRBD1 (5 bases). Germline V gives CDR1 LNHDA, CDR2 SQIVND (reference sequence). This CDR3 has 13 amino acids. Trimming removed 3 bases at V and 8 bases at J, with 13 bases between. The CDR3 region has the DNA TGTGCCAGTAGTATGTCGGCAGGGAGCGGCTACACCTTC. As protein: CASSMSAGSGYTF.

This chain connects TRBV28 to TRBJ1-2; D possibly corresponds to TRBD1 (5 bases). Germline-derived CDR1 and CDR2 are MDHEN and SYDVKM. The CDR3 runs 13 residues. Trimming removed 4 bases at V and 4 bases at J, with 10 bases between. In nucleotides, the CDR3 is TGTGCCAGCAGTTCCGGACACGGCTATGGCTACACCTTC. It translates to CASSSGHGYGYTF.

The chain uses TRBV2 and TRBJ1-6, with D perhaps TRBD1 (5 bases). Trimming stripped 2 bases from V and 7 bases from J, with 15 bases between. There are 16 residues in the CDR3. Germline-derived CDR1 and CDR2 are SNHLY and FYNNEI. Here the CDR3 reads CASSENMSGGNSPLHF. DNA for the CDR3: TGTGCCAGCAGTGAAAATATGAGTGGGGGGAATTCACCCCTCCACTTT. Complete variable domain (other parts from reference TRBV2 and TRBJ1-6): EPEVTQTPSHQVTQMGQEVILRCVPISNHLYFYWYRQILGQKVEFLVSFYNNEISEKSEIFDDQFSVERPDGSNFTLKIRSTKLEDSAMYFCASSENMSGGNSPLHFGNGTRLTVT.

CDR3 in amino acids: CASSPQGGFGIQYF. The DNA for the CDR3 is TGTGCCAGCTCACCACAGGGGGGGTTTGGCATTCAGTACTTC. The rearrangement joins TRBV18 to TRBJ2-4; weak D call: TRBD2 (7 bases). The CDR3 contains 14 residues. Trimming left V 1 base short and J 9 bases short, with 13 bases between. The V gene's germline CDR1 is KGHSH and CDR2 LQKENI.

The V call is TRBV7-9, the J call TRBJ2-3; D tentatively fits TRBD1 or TRBD2 (6 bases each). CDR1 is SEHNR and CDR2 is FQNEAQ in the germline V gene (reference sequence). V was trimmed by 6 bases and J by 4 bases, leaving 17 bases between them. CDR3 length equals 15 residues. CDR3 in DNA: TGTGCCAGCAGTTCCCTGGGGGGCGGGGCAGATACGCAGTATTTT. Its protein product is CASSSLGGGADTQYF.

The chain recombines TRBV28 with TRBJ1-4, with D possibly matching TRBD1 (6 bases). V was cut by 3 bases and J by 7 bases, with 12 bases left in between. CDR1 MDHEN and CDR2 SYDVKM come from the germline V gene. The CDR3 is 14 residues long. CDR3 bases: TGTGCCAGCAGTTTCGGGGGGGCGGGTGAAAAACTGTTTTTT. It codes for CASSFGGAGEKLFF.

The chain carries TRBV7-9 and TRBJ2-2; 12 bases match TRBD2. The J segment lost 2 bases and the V segment lost 5 bases, leaving 6 bases of the junction unmatched. The germline V gene encodes CDR1 SEHNR and CDR2 FQNEAQ (reference sequence). This CDR3 comprises 17 residues. For the CDR3, the DNA is TGTGCCAGCAGCCCGAGGACTAGCGGGGTTAACACCGGGGAGCTGTTTTTT. Protein product: CASSPRTSGVNTGELFF.

This chain connects TRBV6-5 to TRBJ1-2, with 7 bases that match TRBD1. Germline CDR1 MNHEY, CDR2 SVGAGI. V shed 5 bases, J shed 4 bases, and the junction held 10 bases outside the gene matches. This CDR3 comprises 15 residues. Written as DNA, the CDR3 is TGTGCCAGCAGTCGAAGACCCCGGGACAGCTATGGCTACACCTTC. Residues: CASSRRPRDSYGYTF.

This chain joins TRBV4-2 and TRBJ2-1; 11 bases fit TRBD2. CDR3 size: 16 residues. The ends lost 3 bases at V and 10 bases at J; junction bases unmatched: 11. Germline lookup yields CDR1 LGHNA and CDR2 YNFKEQ. The CDR3 sequence is CASSQALAGGPQEQFF. As DNA, the CDR3 is TGTGCCAGCAGCCAGGCGCTAGCGGGGGGCCCCCAGGAGCAGTTCTTC.

This CDR3 is CASSKYLRISATNEKLFF. DNA of the CDR3: TGTGCCAGCAGCAAATATTTAAGGATCTCTGCAACTAATGAAAAACTGTTTTTT. The V gene is TRBV21-1, the J gene TRBJ1-4. TRBV21-1 corresponds to a pseudogene. The CDR3 runs 18 residues.

The rearrangement links TRBV7-2 to TRBJ1-1; D call uncertain. The length of the CDR3 is 14 residues. Trimming shortened V by 0 bases and J by 0 bases, and 5 bases separated the two germline ends. The germline gives CDR1 SGHTA, CDR2 FQGNSA. The CDR3 loop reads CASSLAGMNTEAFF. CDR3 DNA sequence: TGTGCCAGCAGCTTAGCGGGTATGAACACTGAAGCTTTCTTT.

CDR3 in DNA: TGTGCCAGCAGCTTAGTCAGGGACATAAACATTCAGTACTTC. Protein sequence: CASSLVRDINIQYF. The rearrangement joins TRBV7-9 to TRBJ2-4; D may be TRBD1 (6 bases). Trimming removed 1 base from V and 6 bases from J, with 10 bases in between. Germline V gene lookup returns CDR1 SEHNR and CDR2 FQNEAQ (reference sequence). The CDR3 contains 14 residues.

The gene calls are TRBV5-1 and TRBJ2-5; 9 bases are shared with TRBD1. Germline V gene data show CDR1 as SGHRS and CDR2 as YFSETQ. With 1 base clipped from V and 2 bases from J, the junction kept 9 bases outside the gene matches. The CDR3 has 17 residues. In DNA, the CDR3 is TGCGCCAGCAGCTTGAGCGGGACAGGGCCCCTGCAAGAGACCCAGTACTTC. Amino acids: CASSLSGTGPLQETQYF.

CDR3 DNA sequence: TGTGCCAGCAGCTTAAACCCGACAGGGACCGGGGAGACCCAGTACTTC. Amino acids: CASSLNPTGTGETQYF. The chain links TRBV7-3 to TRBJ2-5, with 7 bases that match TRBD1. Germline values: CDR1 SGHTA, CDR2 FQGTGA. The V segment lost 1 base and the J segment 5 bases; nucleotides outside the gene matches: 10. This CDR3 spans 16 amino acids.

The V gene is TRBV6-5, the J gene TRBJ1-6, with D maybe TRBD1 (6 bases). This CDR3 has 15 residues. The germline V and J ends were trimmed by 5 bases and 2 bases, with 10 bases remaining between them. Germline V gene data show CDR1 as MNHEY and CDR2 as SVGAGI. CDR3 region: CASSRQVPYNSPLHF. CDR3 sequence (DNA): TGTGCCAGCAGTCGACAGGTCCCCTATAATTCACCCCTCCACTTT.